What follows are 9 T cell receptor beta chains derived from one specimen sequenced in a study of cytomegalovirus exposure and HLA in healthy donors (dated by TCRdb to 2017 to 2019). Libraries were constructed by the immunoSEQ multiplex PCR assay. The multiplex PCR relied on a mix of 60 forward primers for TCR Vbeta segments and 13 reverse primers for TCR Jbeta segments. TCRdb retrieved this table from immuneACCESS and kept in-frame rearrangements only. Not all clones are present; in checked studies, unresolved V genes account for under half, and no reason is known for the remainder. The sample records nearly 200,000 clones, 82% of which are singletons. The ten largest clones capture 6.5% of the sample. Sequencing was done on a sample of PBMCs. Receptors originate from a woman aged 45-60 years in good health and CMV-seropositive.

As regards this clone: At one of its ends the junction is not consistent with the germline gene, which may arise from a read error. This chain joins TRBV2 and TRBJ2-4; perhaps TRBD2 as D (5 bases). The CDR3 runs 17 residues. Germline CDR1 SNHLY, CDR2 FYNNEI. The CDR3 reads CASNVGGSFLAKNSQYF. In DNA, the CDR3 is TGTGCCAGCAATGTCGGCGGTTCTTTCCTAGCCAAAAACAGTCAGTACTTC.

The chain links TRBV21-1 to TRBJ2-4; the tabulated D call, TRBD1, remains unverified against the DNA. TRBV21-1 corresponds to a pseudogene. CDR3 length: 19 amino acids. In DNA, the CDR3 is TGTGCCAGCAGCAAAACGCCCGGACAGGGTTGGGGCCCAAAAAACATTCAGTACTTC. Translating gives CASSKTPGQGWGPKNIQYF.

This rearrangement joins TRBV10-1 to TRBJ2-1; no definite D call. This CDR3 is built from 19 residues. The V end lost 6 bases, the J end lost 4 bases, and 28 bases lay between the germline ends. Per germline, CDR1 WNHNN and CDR2 SYGVQD (reference sequence). The CDR3 protein is CASSNDRMGTENLYNEQFF. For the CDR3, the DNA is TGCGCCAGCAGCAATGACCGAATGGGTACGGAGAATTTATACAATGAGCAGTTCTTC.

The V call is TRBV5-1, the J call TRBJ2-3; tentatively, D is TRBD2 (5 bases). This CDR3 spans 13 amino acids. Germline values: CDR1 SGHRS, CDR2 YFSETQ. The V end was cut by 0 bases, the J end by 10 bases, with 12 bases between. CDR3 in amino acids: CASSLGLGRAQYF. CDR3 coding DNA: TGCGCCAGCAGCTTGGGACTTGGGCGGGCGCAGTATTTT.

The chain couples TRBV7-9 to TRBJ2-5, with TRBD2 matching 7 bases. Germline assignment: CDR1 SEHNR and CDR2 FQNEAQ (reference sequence). V was clipped by 1 base and J by 4 bases; unmatched bases: 3. This CDR3 region has 14 residues. DNA of the CDR3: TGTGCCAGCAGCTTAGGCGGGGGTCCAGAGACCCAGTACTTC. Its translation: CASSLGGGPETQYF.

V and J are TRBV7-9 and TRBJ2-1; 7 nucleotides agree with TRBD2. J gave up 3 bases and V 2 bases, and 7 bases lay outside the gene matches. The CDR3 spans 16 residues. Germline CDR1 reads SEHNR; CDR2 reads FQNEAQ (reference sequence). This CDR3 is CASSLSLAANYNEQFF. The CDR3 nucleotides read TGTGCCAGCAGCTTATCCCTAGCGGCCAACTACAATGAGCAGTTCTTC.

V usage is TRBV19 and J usage is TRBJ2-1; a possible D gene is TRBD2 (6 bases). Germline CDR1 is LNHDA and CDR2 is SQIVND (reference sequence). V was cut by 4 bases and J by 6 bases, with 25 bases left in between. The length of the CDR3 is 18 residues. CDR3 protein: CASSKWGGRGAVGNEQFF. CDR3 in DNA: TGTGCCAGTAGTAAGTGGGGTGGGCGGGGAGCGGTTGGCAATGAGCAGTTCTTC.

This rearrangement joins TRBV7-2 to TRBJ2-7; 9 bases align to TRBD1. The CDR3 length is 16 residues. With 1 base clipped from V and 7 bases from J, the junction kept 11 bases outside the gene matches. From germline, CDR1 is SGHTA and CDR2 FQGNSA. CDR3 amino acids: CASSLVLRDRAGEQYF. Written as DNA, the CDR3 is TGTGCCAGCAGCTTAGTGTTGCGGGACAGGGCTGGGGAGCAGTACTTC.

V gene TRBV7-6 combines with J gene TRBJ1-2, with a tentative D call TRBD1 (5 bases). V was pared by 4 bases and J by 4 bases, with 13 bases between. This CDR3 contains 14 residues. Germline CDR1 is SGHVS and CDR2 is FNYEAQ. The CDR3 spells CASSSQGLGYGYTF. CDR3 nucleotides: TGTGCCAGCAGCTCTCAGGGTCTAGGCTATGGCTACACCTTC.